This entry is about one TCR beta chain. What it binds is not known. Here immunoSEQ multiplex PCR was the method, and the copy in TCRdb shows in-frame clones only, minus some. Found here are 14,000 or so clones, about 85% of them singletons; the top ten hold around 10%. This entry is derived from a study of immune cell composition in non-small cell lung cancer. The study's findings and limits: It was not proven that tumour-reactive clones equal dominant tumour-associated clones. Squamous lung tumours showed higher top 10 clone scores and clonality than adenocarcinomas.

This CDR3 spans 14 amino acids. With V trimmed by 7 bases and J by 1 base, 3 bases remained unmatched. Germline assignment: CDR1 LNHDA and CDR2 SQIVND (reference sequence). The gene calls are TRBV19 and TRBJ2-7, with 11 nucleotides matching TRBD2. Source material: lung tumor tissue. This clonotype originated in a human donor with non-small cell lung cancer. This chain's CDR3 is CASNPSGGSYEQYF. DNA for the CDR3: TGTGCCAGTAACCCTAGCGGGGGGTCCTACGAGCAGTACTTC.